This TCR beta chain was recovered during a study of blood T cell repertoires in COVID-19. Study-wide context: The analysed material was cDNA or gDNA that came from T cells, B-cell-depleted T cells, or PBMCs.

The length of the CDR3 is 16 residues. Losses at the gene ends were 0 bases for V and 5 bases for J; bases not matched to a gene: 9. CDR1 is SGHVS, CDR2 FNYEAQ, per germline. Method: immunoSEQ multiplex PCR; TCRdb's copy keeps in-frame clones and lacks some. The data show about 170,000 clones, around 77% seen once. The sequence was collected from a man between 65 and 85 years old with acute or convalescent COVID-19. The sample comprised peripheral blood. The chain recombines TRBV7-6 with TRBJ2-5, with 7 nucleotides matching TRBD1. Here the CDR3 reads CASSLAATGIVETQYF. CDR3 bases: TGTGCCAGCAGCTTAGCAGCGACAGGGATAGTCGAGACCCAGTACTTC. The whole variable domain, filled in from reference TRBV7-6 and TRBJ2-5, reads GAGVSQSPRYKVTKRGQDVALRCDPISGHVSLYWYRQALGQGPEFLTYFNYEAQQDKSGLPNDRFSAERPEGSISTLTIQRTEQRDSAMYRCASSLAATGIVETQYFGPGTRLLVL.